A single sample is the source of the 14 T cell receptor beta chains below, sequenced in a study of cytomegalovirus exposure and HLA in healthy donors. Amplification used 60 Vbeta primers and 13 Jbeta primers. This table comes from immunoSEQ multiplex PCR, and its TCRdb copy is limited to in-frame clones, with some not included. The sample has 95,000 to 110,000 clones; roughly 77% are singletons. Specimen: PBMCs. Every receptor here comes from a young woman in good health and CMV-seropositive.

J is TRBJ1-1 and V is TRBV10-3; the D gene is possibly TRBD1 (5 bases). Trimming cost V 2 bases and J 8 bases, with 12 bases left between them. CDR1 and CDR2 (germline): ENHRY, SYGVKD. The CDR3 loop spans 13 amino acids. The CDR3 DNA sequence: TGTGCCATCAGTGAGCCTGGGCAGGGCGAAGCTTTCTTT. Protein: CAISEPGQGEAFF.

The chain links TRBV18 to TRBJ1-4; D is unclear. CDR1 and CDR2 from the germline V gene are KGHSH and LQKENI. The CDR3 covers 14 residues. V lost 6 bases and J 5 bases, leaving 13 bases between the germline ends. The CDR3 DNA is TGTGCCAGCTCCCTCGGGAGCGTAAATGAAAAACTGTTTTTT. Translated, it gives CASSLGSVNEKLFF.

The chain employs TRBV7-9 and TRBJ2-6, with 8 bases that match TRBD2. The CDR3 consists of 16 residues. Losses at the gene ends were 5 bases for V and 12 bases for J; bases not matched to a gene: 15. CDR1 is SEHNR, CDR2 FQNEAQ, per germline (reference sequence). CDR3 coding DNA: TGTGCCAGCAGCCGCCTGGCGGGGGGCCCAAGCACCGTCCTGACTTTC. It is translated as CASSRLAGGPSTVLTF.

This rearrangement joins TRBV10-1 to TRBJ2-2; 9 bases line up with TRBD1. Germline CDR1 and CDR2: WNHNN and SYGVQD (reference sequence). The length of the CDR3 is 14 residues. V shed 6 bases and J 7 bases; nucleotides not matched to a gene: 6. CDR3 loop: CASSRTGDGGELFF. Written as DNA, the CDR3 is TGCGCCAGCAGCCGGACAGGGGACGGCGGGGAGCTGTTTTTT.

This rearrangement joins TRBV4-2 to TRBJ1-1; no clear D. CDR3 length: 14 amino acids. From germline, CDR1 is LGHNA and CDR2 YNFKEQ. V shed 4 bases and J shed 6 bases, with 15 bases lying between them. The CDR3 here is CASSPGMVGAEAFF. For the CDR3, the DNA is TGTGCCAGCAGCCCAGGTATGGTCGGGGCTGAAGCTTTCTTT.

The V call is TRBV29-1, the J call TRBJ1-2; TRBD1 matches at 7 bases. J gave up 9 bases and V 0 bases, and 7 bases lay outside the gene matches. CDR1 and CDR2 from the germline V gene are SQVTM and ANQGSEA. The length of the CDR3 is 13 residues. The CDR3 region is CSVEEQGSASYTF. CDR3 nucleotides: TGCAGCGTTGAAGAACAGGGGTCGGCTAGCTACACCTTC.

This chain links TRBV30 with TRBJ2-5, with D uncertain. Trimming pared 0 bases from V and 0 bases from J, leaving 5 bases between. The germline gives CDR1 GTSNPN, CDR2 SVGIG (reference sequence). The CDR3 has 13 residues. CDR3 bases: TGTGCCTGGAGTGTATCCTACCAAGAGACCCAGTACTTC. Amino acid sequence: CAWSVSYQETQYF.

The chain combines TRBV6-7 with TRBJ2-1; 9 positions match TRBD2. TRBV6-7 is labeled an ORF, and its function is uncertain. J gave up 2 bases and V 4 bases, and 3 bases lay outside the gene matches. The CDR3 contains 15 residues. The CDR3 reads CASSSRLAAYNEQFF. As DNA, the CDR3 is TGTGCCAGCAGTTCGAGACTAGCGGCCTACAATGAGCAGTTCTTC.

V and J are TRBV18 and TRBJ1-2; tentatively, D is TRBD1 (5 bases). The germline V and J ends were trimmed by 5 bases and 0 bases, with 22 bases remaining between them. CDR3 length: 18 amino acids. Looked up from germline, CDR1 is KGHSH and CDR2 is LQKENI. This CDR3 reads CASSVKFGHTISNYGYTF. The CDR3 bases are TGTGCCAGCTCAGTAAAATTCGGACACACTATCTCTAACTATGGCTACACCTTC.

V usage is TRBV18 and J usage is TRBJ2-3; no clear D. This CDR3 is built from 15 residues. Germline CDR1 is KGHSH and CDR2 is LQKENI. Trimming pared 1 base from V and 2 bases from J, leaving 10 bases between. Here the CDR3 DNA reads TGTGCCAGCTCACCACTTGGCCCACCCACAGATACGCAGTATTTT. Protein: CASSPLGPPTDTQYF.

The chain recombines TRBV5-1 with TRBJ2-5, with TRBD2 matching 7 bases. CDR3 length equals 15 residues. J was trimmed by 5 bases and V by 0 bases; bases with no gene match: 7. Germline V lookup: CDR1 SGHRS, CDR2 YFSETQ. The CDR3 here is CASSLGGTTGETQYF. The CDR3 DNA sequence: TGCGCCAGCAGCTTGGGTGGGACTACGGGGGAGACCCAGTACTTC.

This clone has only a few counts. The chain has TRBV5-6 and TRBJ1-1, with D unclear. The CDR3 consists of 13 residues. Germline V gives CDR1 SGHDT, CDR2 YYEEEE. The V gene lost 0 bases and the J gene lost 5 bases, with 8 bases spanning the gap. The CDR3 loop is CASSLGGGTEAFF. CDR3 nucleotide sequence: TGTGCCAGCAGCTTGGGGGGAGGAACTGAAGCTTTCTTT.

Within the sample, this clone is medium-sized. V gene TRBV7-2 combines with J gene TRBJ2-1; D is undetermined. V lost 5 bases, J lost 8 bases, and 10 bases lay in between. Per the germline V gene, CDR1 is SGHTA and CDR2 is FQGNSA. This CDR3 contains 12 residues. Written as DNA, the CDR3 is TGTGCCAGCAGCACAGATTTCCATGAGCAGTTCTTC. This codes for CASSTDFHEQFF.

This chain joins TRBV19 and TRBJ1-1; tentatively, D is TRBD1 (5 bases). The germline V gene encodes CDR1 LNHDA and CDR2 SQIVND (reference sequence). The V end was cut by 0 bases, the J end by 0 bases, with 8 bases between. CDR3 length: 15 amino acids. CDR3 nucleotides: TGTGCCAGTAGTATAGAAGGGGTAGTGAACACTGAAGCTTTCTTT. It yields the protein CASSIEGVVNTEAFF. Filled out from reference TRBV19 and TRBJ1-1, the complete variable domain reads DGGITQSPKYLFRKEGQNVTLSCEQNLNHDAMYWYRQDPGQGLRLIYYSQIVNDFQKGDIAEGYSVSREKKESFPLTVTSAQKNPTAFYLCASSIEGVVNTEAFFGQGTRLTVV.